Listed below are T cell receptor beta chains from one sample, sequenced in a study of Ad26.COV2.S vaccination and SARS-CoV-2 variants. Measured with immunoSEQ multiplex PCR; TCRdb has only the in-frame clones, and not every one. This table has approximately 400,000 clones, 83% appearing once. Sequences were derived from peripheral blood, sampled in a trial of Ad26.COV2.S vaccine versus placebo. These receptors all stem from a person aged 18-60 years who received the Ad26.COV2.S COVID-19 vaccine or a placebo. Each CDR3 is given with its conserved first and last residue. D genes are given only for firm matches. The listing skips clone size in some rows; elsewhere it reads once, few, many or a size class.

DNA: TGCAGTGCTAGTAAGAGGACAGGGGTATCCTACGAGCAGTACTTC; CDR3: CSASKRTGVSYEQYF; V: TRBV20-1; size: -; D: TRBD1; J: TRBJ2-7
DNA: TGTGCCAGCAGTTCCAGTCACTCCTACGAGCAGTACTTC; CDR3: CASSSSHSYEQYF; V: TRBV28; size: -; D: -; J: TRBJ2-7
DNA: TGTGCCAGCTCACCTCTCGGGGATAGCAATCAGCCCCAGCATTTT; CDR3: CASSPLGDSNQPQHF; V: TRBV18; size: -; D: -; J: TRBJ1-5
DNA: TGCGCCAGCAGCCTCCTCCCCACAGATACGCAGTATTTT; CDR3: CASSLLPTDTQYF; V: TRBV5-1; size: -; D: -; J: TRBJ2-3
DNA: TGTGCCAGCAGGAGGCAAGGCAGGGAGCCTGGCTACACCTTC; CDR3: CASRRQGREPGYTF; V: TRBV6-5; size: -; D: -; J: TRBJ1-2
DNA: TGTGCCAGTAGTATAGAAGGCGGTACAGAGCAGTTCTTC; CDR3: CASSIEGGTEQFF; V: TRBV19; size: -; D: -; J: TRBJ2-1
DNA: TGCGCCAGCAGCCACGGTCAGGGGCGGAACACCGGGGAGCTGTTTTTT; CDR3: CASSHGQGRNTGELFF; V: TRBV4-1; size: -; D: -; J: TRBJ2-2
DNA: TGCAGCGGAGGGGGCGGTAACTATGGCTACACCTTC; CDR3: CSGGGGNYGYTF; V: TRBV29-1; size: -; D: TRBD1; J: TRBJ1-2
DNA: TGTGCCAGTAGTATCGGAGCCTCCGGGGCCAACGTCCTGACTTTC; CDR3: CASSIGASGANVLTF; V: TRBV19; size: -; D: -; J: TRBJ2-6
DNA: TGTGCCAGCAGCCCCCCACTAGGAAGGGGGACCCAGTACTTC; CDR3: CASSPPLGRGTQYF; V: TRBV13; size: -; D: -; J: TRBJ2-5
DNA: TGTGCCATCAGTGGACTCCCGAGCAATCAGCCCCAGCATTTT; CDR3: CAISGLPSNQPQHF; V: TRBV10-3; size: -; D: -; J: TRBJ1-5
DNA: TGTGCCAGCATCTTAGCGCCCCCCGGGGCCTCAAGAACCCAGTACTTC; CDR3: CASILAPPGASRTQYF; V: TRBV7-2; size: -; D: -; J: TRBJ2-5
DNA: TGTGCCACCAGCAGGGGGTTGGGCTACGAGCAGTACTTC; CDR3: CATSRGLGYEQYF; V: TRBV24-1; size: -; D: TRBD1; J: TRBJ2-7
DNA: TGTGCCAGCAGCCAAGAGGCATGGCAGGGTGAAGCTTTCTTT; CDR3: CASSQEAWQGEAFF; V: TRBV3-1/TRBV3-2; size: -; D: -; J: TRBJ1-1
DNA: TGTGCCAGCAGCTTGGCCGGGGGGCCCTACGAGCAGTACTTC; CDR3: CASSLAGGPYEQYF; V: TRBV5-4; size: -; D: -; J: TRBJ2-7
DNA: TGTGCCAGCAGTTACTCGAGAGGGGGCAGCAATCAGCCCCAGCATTTT; CDR3: CASSYSRGGSNQPQHF; V: TRBV6-5; size: -; D: TRBD1; J: TRBJ1-5
DNA: TGCAGCGTTCTTAGCGGGAGTGGGCGGGGGACCCAGTACTTC; CDR3: CSVLSGSGRGTQYF; V: TRBV29-1; size: -; D: TRBD2; J: TRBJ2-5
DNA: TGTGCCAGCAGTGAAGAGGTGAACACTGAAGCTTTCTTT; CDR3: CASSEEVNTEAFF; V: TRBV2; size: -; D: -; J: TRBJ1-1
DNA: TGTGCCAGCAGTTTTACTAGCGGGGGCACAGATACGCAGTATTTT; CDR3: CASSFTSGGTDTQYF; V: TRBV28; size: -; D: TRBD2; J: TRBJ2-3
DNA: TGTGCCTGGACGAGTACCGGCACCGGGGAGCTGTTTTTT; CDR3: CAWTSTGTGELFF; V: TRBV30; size: -; D: -; J: TRBJ2-2
DNA: TGTGCCAGCAGTGCCATGTTAAACACTGAAGCTTTCTTT; CDR3: CASSAMLNTEAFF; V: TRBV6-4; size: -; D: -; J: TRBJ1-1
DNA: TGTGCCAGCAGCCTCACGCCACCGGGTTACCAGTACTTC; CDR3: CASSLTPPGYQYF; V: TRBV5-4; size: -; D: -; J: TRBJ2-5
DNA: TGTGCCAGCTCACCCGACAGGCAGAACACTGAAGCTTTCTTT; CDR3: CASSPDRQNTEAFF; V: TRBV18; size: once; D: -; J: TRBJ1-1
DNA: TGTGCCAGCAGTTCCCAGGGGGTTCTTAATTCACCCCTCCACTTT; CDR3: CASSSQGVLNSPLHF; V: TRBV6-5; size: -; D: TRBD1; J: TRBJ1-6
DNA: TGTGCCAGCAGCTTCGGGACAGAGAACTATGGCTACACCTTC; CDR3: CASSFGTENYGYTF; V: TRBV7-8; size: -; D: TRBD1; J: TRBJ1-2
DNA: TGTGCCAGCAGTTCGTTAGCGGGAGTCGGTCCAAATACGCAGTATTTT; CDR3: CASSSLAGVGPNTQYF; V: TRBV27; size: -; D: TRBD2; J: TRBJ2-3
DNA: TGCAGTGCTAGTCCCCGGGACAGGGAAGGAGGAGATACGCAGTATTTT; CDR3: CSASPRDREGGDTQYF; V: TRBV20-1; size: -; D: TRBD1; J: TRBJ2-3
DNA: TGTGCCAGCAGTTGGGACAGCTATGGCTACACCTTC; CDR3: CASSWDSYGYTF; V: TRBV6-2/TRBV6-3; size: few; D: TRBD1; J: TRBJ1-2
DNA: TGTGCCAGTAGTACGTACGGGGGAGGGTCAGGGGCCAACGTCCTGACTTTC; CDR3: CASSTYGGGSGANVLTF; V: TRBV19; size: -; D: TRBD2; J: TRBJ2-6
DNA: TGTGCCACCACCCTTCACGAGCAGTACTTC; CDR3: CATTLHEQYF; V: TRBV15; size: -; D: -; J: TRBJ2-7
DNA: TGTGCCAGCAGCTCTCAGGGTAGCACAGATACGCAGTATTTT; CDR3: CASSSQGSTDTQYF; V: TRBV7-2; size: -; D: -; J: TRBJ2-3
DNA: TGTGCCAGCAGCTTAGAGTCGCCGAGGGCTTTCTTT; CDR3: CASSLESPRAFF; V: TRBV7-9; size: -; D: -; J: TRBJ1-1
DNA: TGCGCCAGCAGCCAAGCCCAGGTATTGCAAAATGAGCAGTTCTTC; CDR3: CASSQAQVLQNEQFF; V: TRBV4-1; size: -; D: -; J: TRBJ2-1
DNA: TGTGCCAGTAGCTTTGGGACCGCCTACGAGCAGTACTTC; CDR3: CASSFGTAYEQYF; V: TRBV19; size: -; D: -; J: TRBJ2-7
DNA: TGTGCCAGCAGCGTATCCGGAACAGATACGCAGTATTTT; CDR3: CASSVSGTDTQYF; V: TRBV9; size: -; D: -; J: TRBJ2-3
DNA: TGTGCCAGCAGCCAAGACCCCGGTCCTGAAAAACTGTTTTTT; CDR3: CASSQDPGPEKLFF; V: TRBV3-1/TRBV3-2; size: -; D: -; J: TRBJ1-4
DNA: TGCGCCAGCAGCTTGGGGCTAGCGGGATTATACACTGAGCAGTTCTTC; CDR3: CASSLGLAGLYTEQFF; V: TRBV5-1; size: -; D: TRBD2; J: TRBJ2-1
DNA: TGTGCCAGCAGCTTAGGAGGGGCAGGGTCCCAAGGAAAACTGTTTTTT; CDR3: CASSLGGAGSQGKLFF; V: TRBV11-2; size: few; D: -; J: TRBJ1-4
DNA: TGTGCCAGCAGCGTTACCGGGACACCTTACGAGCAGTACTTC; CDR3: CASSVTGTPYEQYF; V: TRBV5-5; size: few; D: -; J: TRBJ2-7
DNA: TGTGCCATCAGCGGGGGGGCCTCCTACGAGCAGTACTTC; CDR3: CAISGGASYEQYF; V: TRBV10-3; size: -; D: TRBD2; J: TRBJ2-7
DNA: TGCGCCAGCAGCTTGGGTACAGGTGAAAAACTGTTTTTT; CDR3: CASSLGTGEKLFF; V: TRBV5-1; size: -; D: -; J: TRBJ1-4
DNA: TGTGCCAGCAGTTTTGGGCAGAGGACTGAAGCTTTCTTT; CDR3: CASSFGQRTEAFF; V: TRBV12-3/TRBV12-4; size: -; D: -; J: TRBJ1-1
DNA: TGTGCCAGCAGTTACTCACAGGGTAGTGGTGGCTACACCTTC; CDR3: CASSYSQGSGGYTF; V: TRBV6-5; size: -; D: -; J: TRBJ1-2
DNA: TGTGCCAGCAGTGCGGACAGGGGCCCGCGTAGGCAAGAGACCCAGTACTTC; CDR3: CASSADRGPRRQETQYF; V: TRBV2; size: few; D: TRBD1; J: TRBJ2-5
DNA: TGTGCCAGCAGTGAGGCCGGGGAATATCAGCCCCAGCATTTT; CDR3: CASSEAGEYQPQHF; V: TRBV6-1; size: few; D: -; J: TRBJ1-5
DNA: TGTGCCAGCACCTCCATCCGGGAGTCGTTCTTC; CDR3: CASTSIRESFF; V: TRBV5-6; size: once; D: -; J: TRBJ2-1
DNA: TGTGCCAGTAGTTTCGGGACGTTTAATGAGCAGTTCTTC; CDR3: CASSFGTFNEQFF; V: TRBV19; size: -; D: -; J: TRBJ2-1
DNA: TGTGCCAGCAGCCCGGACGGCTACGAGCAGTACTTC; CDR3: CASSPDGYEQYF; V: TRBV7-2; size: -; D: -; J: TRBJ2-7
DNA: TGTGCCAGTAGTATAGTGGCGGCAGTAACCTACGAGCAGTACTTC; CDR3: CASSIVAAVTYEQYF; V: TRBV19; size: -; D: -; J: TRBJ2-7
DNA: TGTGCCAGCAGCTTAATTCGGGACAGGGAGCAGTTCTTC; CDR3: CASSLIRDREQFF; V: TRBV7-3; size: -; D: TRBD1; J: TRBJ2-1